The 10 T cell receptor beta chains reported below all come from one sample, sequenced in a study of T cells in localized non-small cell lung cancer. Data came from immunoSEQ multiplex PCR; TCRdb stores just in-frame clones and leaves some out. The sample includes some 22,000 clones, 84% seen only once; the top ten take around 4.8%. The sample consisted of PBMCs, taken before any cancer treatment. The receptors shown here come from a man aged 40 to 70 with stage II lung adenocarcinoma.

CDR3 nucleotides: TGCGCCAGCAGTGACCCAAGGGGAACCGGGGAGCTGTTTTTT. Amino acids: CASSDPRGTGELFF. V gene TRBV10-2 combines with J gene TRBJ2-2; TRBD1 is a possible D gene (5 bases). The V gene lost 3 bases and the J gene lost 5 bases, with 10 bases spanning the gap. Germline V gives CDR1 WSHSY, CDR2 SAAADI. The CDR3 is 14 amino acids.

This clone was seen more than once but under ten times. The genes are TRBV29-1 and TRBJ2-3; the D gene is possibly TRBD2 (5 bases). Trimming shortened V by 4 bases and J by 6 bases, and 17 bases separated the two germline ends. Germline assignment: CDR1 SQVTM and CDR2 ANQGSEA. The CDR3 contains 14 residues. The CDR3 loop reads CSVAVERSWDTQYF. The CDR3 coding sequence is TGCAGCGTTGCGGTGGAGCGGAGTTGGGATACGCAGTATTTT.

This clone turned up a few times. The CDR3 DNA follows: TGTGCCAGCAGCGCCTGGGACAGTAACACTGAAGCTTTCTTT. The encoded protein is CASSAWDSNTEAFF. V is TRBV9 and J is TRBJ1-1; TRBD1 matches 7 bases. This CDR3 has 14 amino acids. The V gene's germline CDR1 is SGDLS and CDR2 YYNGEE. Trimming removed 3 bases from V and 2 bases from J; junction bases left unmatched: 4.

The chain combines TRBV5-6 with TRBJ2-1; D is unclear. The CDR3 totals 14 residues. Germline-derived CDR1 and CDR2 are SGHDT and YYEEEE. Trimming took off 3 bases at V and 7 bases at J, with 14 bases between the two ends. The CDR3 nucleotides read TGTGCCAGCAGCTCCTTGGGCCCGGCGAATGAGCAGTTCTTC. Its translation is CASSSLGPANEQFF. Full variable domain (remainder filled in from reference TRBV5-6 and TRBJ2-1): DAGVTQSPTHLIKTRGQQVTLRCSPKSGHDTVSWYQQALGQGPQFIFQYYEEEERQRGNFPDRFSGHQFPNYSSELNVNALLLGDSALYLCASSSLGPANEQFFGPGTRLTVL.

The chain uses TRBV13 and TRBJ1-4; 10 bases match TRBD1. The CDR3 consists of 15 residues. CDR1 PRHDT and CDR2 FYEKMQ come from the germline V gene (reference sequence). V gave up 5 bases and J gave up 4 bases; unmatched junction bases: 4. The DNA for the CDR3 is TGTGCCAGCAGCCTCAGGACAGGGGGTAATGAAAAACTGTTTTTT. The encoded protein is CASSLRTGGNEKLFF.

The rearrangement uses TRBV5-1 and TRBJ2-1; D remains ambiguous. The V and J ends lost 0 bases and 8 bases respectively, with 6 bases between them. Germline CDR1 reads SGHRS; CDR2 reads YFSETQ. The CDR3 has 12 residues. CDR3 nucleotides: TGCGCCAGCAGCTTGGGGGCCGATGAGCAGTTCTTC. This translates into CASSLGADEQFF.

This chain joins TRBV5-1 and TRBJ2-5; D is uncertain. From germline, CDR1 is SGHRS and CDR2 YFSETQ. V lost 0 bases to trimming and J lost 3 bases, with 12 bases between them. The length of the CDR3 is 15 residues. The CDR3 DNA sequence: TGCGCCAGCAGCTTGGGCGACCGAGATAAAGAGACCCAGTACTTC. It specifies CASSLGDRDKETQYF.

CDR3 amino acids: CASSLGENEKLFF. The CDR3 nucleotides read TGTGCCAGCAGCTTAGGGGAAAATGAAAAACTGTTTTTT. The J gene is TRBJ1-4, the V gene TRBV7-9; D remains unclear. CDR1 SEHNR and CDR2 FQNEAQ come from the germline V gene (reference sequence). Between the trimmed V and J ends, which lost 1 base and 5 bases, there was a span of 5 bases. This CDR3 has 13 amino acids.

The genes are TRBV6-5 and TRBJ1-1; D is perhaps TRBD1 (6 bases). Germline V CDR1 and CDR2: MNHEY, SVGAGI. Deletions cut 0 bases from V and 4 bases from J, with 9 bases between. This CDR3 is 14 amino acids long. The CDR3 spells CASSYSQGLTEAFF. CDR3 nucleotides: TGTGCCAGCAGTTACTCTCAGGGGCTCACTGAAGCTTTCTTT.

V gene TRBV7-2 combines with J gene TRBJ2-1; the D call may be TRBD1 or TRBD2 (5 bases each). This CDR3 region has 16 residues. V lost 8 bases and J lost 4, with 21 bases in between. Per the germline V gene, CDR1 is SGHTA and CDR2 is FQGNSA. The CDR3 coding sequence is TGTGCCAGCGCCACTTATCGGGGACGTACATACAATGAGCAGTTCTTC. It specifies CASATYRGRTYNEQFF.